The 14 T cell receptor beta chains presented below share a single source sample, sequenced in a study of T cell responses to AZD1222 COVID-19 vaccine (dated by TCRdb to the early 2020s). Libraries were built with the immunoSEQ multiplex PCR assay. TCRdb's version of the immuneACCESS table is confined to in-frame rearrangements and falls short of the full clone set. An unresolved V gene accounts for under half of the shortfall where checked; the remainder is of unknown origin. The sample table lists some 120,000 clones, over 75% of them with a count of one. The ten largest clones add up to roughly 8% of the sample. The time point label on this specimen signifies: baseline before first vaccination. Specimen: peripheral blood, collected on day 0 of AZD1222 vaccination. The source is an adult in good health.

This clone was counted a single time. The CDR3 loop is CASRDMVDEDYTF. CDR3 DNA sequence: TGTGCCAGCAGGGATATGGTGGACGAAGACTACACCTTC. The chain recombines TRBV6-5 with TRBJ1-2; D gene unclear. V lost 6 bases and J 10 bases, leaving 18 bases between the germline ends. The CDR3 has 13 residues. Germline V gene sequence: CDR1 MNHEY, CDR2 SVGAGI.

This clone was seen a handful of times. The chain carries TRBV27 and TRBJ1-2, with a possible D match to TRBD1 (5 bases). Germline V gene sequence: CDR1 MNHEY, CDR2 SMNVEV (reference sequence). The V and J ends lost 5 bases and 2 bases respectively, with 18 bases between them. CDR3 length equals 16 residues. The DNA of the CDR3 is TGTGCCAGCAGTAGCGAAGTGAGGGACCGAAACTATGGCTACACCTTC. Protein sequence: CASSSEVRDRNYGYTF.

Note on this clone: One end of the junction varies from germline; a read error may be responsible. The gene calls are TRBV9 and TRBJ2-7; D might be TRBD1 or TRBD2, each matching 5 bases. Germline-derived CDR1 and CDR2 are SGDLS and YYNGEE. The CDR3 is 12 residues long. CDR3 coding DNA: TGTGCCAGCAGCGTAGATGGGGACCTTTTAGACTTC. The encoded protein is CASSVDGDLLDF. Full variable domain (remainder filled in from reference TRBV9 and TRBJ2-7): DSGVTQTPKHLITATGQRVTLRCSPRSGDLSVYWYQQSLDQGLQFLIQYYNGEERAKGNILERFSAQQFPDLHSELNLSSLELGDSALYFCASSVDGDLLDFGPGTRLTVT.

A note on this clone: This same CDR3 is encoded by further DNA sequences in the sample. V usage is TRBV18 and J usage is TRBJ1-2; 7 bases align to TRBD1. Germline lookup yields CDR1 KGHSH and CDR2 LQKENI. J gave up 0 bases and V 3 bases, and 7 bases lay outside the gene matches. The CDR3 loop spans 16 amino acids. DNA for the CDR3: TGTGCCAGCTCACCCCCCGGGACAGCCGCTAACTATGGCTACACCTTC. As protein: CASSPPGTAANYGYTF.

The chain combines TRBV2 with TRBJ2-7; D is ambiguous. This CDR3 is built from 11 residues. CDR1 and CDR2 (germline): SNHLY, FYNNEI. V was pared by 6 bases and J by 4 bases, with 7 bases between. CDR3 coding DNA: TGTGCCAGCAGAGTGGAGTACGAGCAGTACTTC. It encodes CASRVEYEQYF.

The chain recombines TRBV18 with TRBJ1-5; 7 bases are shared with TRBD1. V lost 8 bases and J lost 2; bases outside the gene matches: 0. This CDR3 region has 12 residues. Looked up from germline, CDR1 is KGHSH and CDR2 is LQKENI. In DNA, the CDR3 is TGTGCCAGCCAGGGGGGCAATCAGCCCCAGCATTTT. Residues: CASQGGNQPQHF.

The chain carries TRBV25-1 and TRBJ1-1; possibly TRBD1 for D (5 bases). Germline loops: CDR1 MGHDK, CDR2 SYGVNS. This CDR3 spans 15 amino acids. The germline V and J ends were trimmed by 2 bases and 4 bases, with 14 bases remaining between them. The CDR3 region has the DNA TGTGCCAGCAGTGAAGATGGAGGGGCTACCACTGAAGCTTTCTTT. Translation gives CASSEDGGATTEAFF.

This clone was seen more than once but under ten times. V gene TRBV15 combines with J gene TRBJ2-7, with 9 bases aligning to TRBD1. Germline-derived CDR1 and CDR2 are LNHNV and YYDKDF (reference sequence). The V gene end was trimmed by 5 bases and the J gene end by 3 bases; junction bases not matched to a gene: 8. The length of the CDR3 is 15 residues. CDR3 in amino acids: CATSSQQGADYEQYF. CDR3 DNA sequence: TGTGCCACCAGCTCACAACAGGGGGCGGACTACGAGCAGTACTTC.

The V call is TRBV18, the J call TRBJ1-1, with TRBD1 as a possible D gene (6 bases). The CDR3 is made up of 14 amino acids. Per germline, CDR1 KGHSH and CDR2 LQKENI. Trimming shortened V by 6 bases and J by 3 bases, and 14 bases separated the two germline ends. The CDR3 sequence: CASSQGQEYTEAFF. CDR3 nucleotides: TGTGCCAGCTCTCAGGGACAAGAGTACACTGAAGCTTTCTTT. The whole variable domain, remainder taken from reference TRBV18 and TRBJ1-1, is NAGVMQNPRHLVRRRGQEARLRCSPMKGHSHVYWYRQLPEEGLKFMVYLQKENIIDESGMPKERFSAEFPKEGPSILRIQQVVRGDSAAYFCASSQGQEYTEAFFGQGTRLTVV.

This chain links TRBV15 with TRBJ1-5; a possible D gene is TRBD1 (5 bases). The V end was cut by 4 bases, the J end by 7 bases, with 26 bases between. The CDR3 is made up of 18 amino acids. Germline CDR1 and CDR2: LNHNV and YYDKDF (reference sequence). CDR3 bases: TGTGCCACCAGCAATCCCGAGCTACCAGGGAGAGAGGAACAGCCCCAGCATTTT. Translated: CATSNPELPGREEQPQHF. The full variable domain, completed using reference TRBV15 and TRBJ1-5, is DAMVIQNPRYQVTQFGKPVTLSCSQTLNHNVMYWYQQKSSQAPKLLFHYYDKDFNNEADTPDNFQSRRPNTSFCFLDIRSPGLGDTAMYLCATSNPELPGREEQPQHFGDGTRLSIL.

The chain carries TRBV30 and TRBJ1-2, with 7 positions matching TRBD1. From germline, CDR1 is GTSNPN and CDR2 SVGIG (reference sequence). This CDR3 has 11 residues. V dropped 5 bases and J dropped 7; count of bases not matched to a gene: 4. In DNA form, the CDR3 reads TGTGCCTGGGCGCCAGGGGGTGGCTACACCTTC. Translating gives CAWAPGGGYTF.

The V and J genes are TRBV6-5 and TRBJ2-2; the D is unclear. With 2 bases removed from V and 6 bases from J, the gap between germline ends came to 4 bases. Looked up from germline, CDR1 is MNHEY and CDR2 is SVGAGI. This CDR3 has 12 residues. The CDR3 region has the DNA TGTGCCAGCAGTTACGTTCCCGGGGAGCTGTTTTTT. Amino acid sequence: CASSYVPGELFF.

The CDR3 loop reads CRALGAEAFF. In DNA, the CDR3 is TGCAGAGCCCTTGGCGCTGAAGCTTTCTTT. The chain combines TRBV20-1 with TRBJ1-1; D unresolved. The CDR3 consists of 10 residues. Germline V CDR1 and CDR2: DFQATT, SNEGSKA (reference sequence).

The chain links TRBV19 to TRBJ2-1, with TRBD2 identical over 11 bases. CDR3 length: 16 amino acids. Germline trimming cut 4 bases from V and 7 bases from J; bases unmatched to any gene: 9. The germline CDR1 and CDR2 sequences are LNHDA and SQIVND (reference sequence). This CDR3 reads CASSTLAGGPTNEQFF. CDR3 bases: TGTGCCAGTAGTACCTTAGCGGGAGGGCCGACGAATGAGCAGTTCTTC.